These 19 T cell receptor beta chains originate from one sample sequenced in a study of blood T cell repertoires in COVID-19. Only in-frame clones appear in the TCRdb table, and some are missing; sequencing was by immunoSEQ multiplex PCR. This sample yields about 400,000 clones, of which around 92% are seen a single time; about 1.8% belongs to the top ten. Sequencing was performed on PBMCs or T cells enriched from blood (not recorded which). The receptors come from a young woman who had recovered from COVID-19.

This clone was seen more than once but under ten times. CDR3 nucleotide sequence: TGCGCCAGCAGCCTAACCCTTTCTGGAAACACCATATATTTT. Amino acids: CASSLTLSGNTIYF. The chain recombines TRBV5-1 with TRBJ1-3; D uncertain. V lost 4 bases and J 1 base, leaving 9 bases between the germline ends. The CDR3 sequence is 14 residues long. The germline CDR1 and CDR2 sequences are SGHRS and YFSETQ.

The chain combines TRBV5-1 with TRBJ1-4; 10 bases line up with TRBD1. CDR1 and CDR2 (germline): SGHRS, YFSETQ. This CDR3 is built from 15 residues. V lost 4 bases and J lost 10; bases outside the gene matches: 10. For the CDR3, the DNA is TGCGCCAGCAGCCCGGACAGGGGGGGGTTCGGAAAACTGTTTTTT. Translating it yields CASSPDRGGFGKLFF.

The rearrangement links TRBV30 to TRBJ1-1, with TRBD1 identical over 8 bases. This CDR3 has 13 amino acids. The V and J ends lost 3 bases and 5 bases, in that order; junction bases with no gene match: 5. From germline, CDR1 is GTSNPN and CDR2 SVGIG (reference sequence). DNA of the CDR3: TGTGCCTGGAGCCCCGGACAGGGAACTGAAGCTTTCTTT. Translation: CAWSPGQGTEAFF.

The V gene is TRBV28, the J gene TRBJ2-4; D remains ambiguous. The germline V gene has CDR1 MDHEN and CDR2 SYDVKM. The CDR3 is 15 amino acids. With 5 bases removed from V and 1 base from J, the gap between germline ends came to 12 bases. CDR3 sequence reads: CASSLPPLAKNIQYF. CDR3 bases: TGTGCCAGCAGTCTCCCCCCCTTGGCCAAAAACATTCAGTACTTC.

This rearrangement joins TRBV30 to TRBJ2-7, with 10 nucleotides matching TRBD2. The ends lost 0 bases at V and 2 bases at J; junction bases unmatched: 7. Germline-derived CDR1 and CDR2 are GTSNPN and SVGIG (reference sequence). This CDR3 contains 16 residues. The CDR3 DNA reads TGTGCCTGGAGTGTGTCTAGCGGGGGCACCCCCTACGAGCAGTACTTC. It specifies CAWSVSSGGTPYEQYF. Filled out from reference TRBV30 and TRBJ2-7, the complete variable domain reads SQTIHQWPATLVQPVGSPLSLECTVEGTSNPNLYWYRQAAGRGLQLLFYSVGIGQISSEVPQNLSASRPQDRQFILSSKKLLLSDSGFYLCAWSVSSGGTPYEQYFGPGTRLTVT.

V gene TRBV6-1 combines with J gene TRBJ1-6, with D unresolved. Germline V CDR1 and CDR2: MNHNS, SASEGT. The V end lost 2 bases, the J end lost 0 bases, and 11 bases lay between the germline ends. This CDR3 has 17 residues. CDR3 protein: CASSETRKSSYNSPLHF. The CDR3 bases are TGTGCCAGCAGTGAAACCCGTAAGAGCTCCTATAATTCACCCCTCCACTTT.

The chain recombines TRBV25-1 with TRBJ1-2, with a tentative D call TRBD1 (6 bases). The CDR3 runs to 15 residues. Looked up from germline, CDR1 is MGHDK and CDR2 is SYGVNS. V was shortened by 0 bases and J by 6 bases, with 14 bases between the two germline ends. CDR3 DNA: TGTGCCAGCAGTGAATATTACGCAGGGGTTAATGGCTACACCTTC. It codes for CASSEYYAGVNGYTF.

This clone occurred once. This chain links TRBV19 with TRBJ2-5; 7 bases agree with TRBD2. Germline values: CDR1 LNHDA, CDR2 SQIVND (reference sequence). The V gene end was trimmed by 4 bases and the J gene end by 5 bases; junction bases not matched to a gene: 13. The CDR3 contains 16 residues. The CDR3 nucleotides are TGTGCCAGTAGTACCCTAACCGGGAGGAAGAGGGAGACCCAGTACTTC. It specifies CASSTLTGRKRETQYF.

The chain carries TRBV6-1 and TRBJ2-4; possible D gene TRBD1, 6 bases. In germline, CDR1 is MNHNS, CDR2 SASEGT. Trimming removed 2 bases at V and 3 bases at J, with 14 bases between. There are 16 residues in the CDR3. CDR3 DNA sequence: TGTGCCAGCAGTGAACTACAGGGATCAGGCAAAAACATTCAGTACTTC. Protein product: CASSELQGSGKNIQYF.

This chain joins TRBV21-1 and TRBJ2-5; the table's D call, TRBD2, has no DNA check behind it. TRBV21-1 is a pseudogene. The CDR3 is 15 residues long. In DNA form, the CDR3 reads TGTGCCAGCAGCAGCAAACCGAAGCGGGAAGAGACCCAGTACTTC. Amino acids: CASSSKPKREETQYF.

CDR3 sequence (DNA): TGTGCCAGCAGCTTGGTCACAGGGGAAGAGACCCAGTACTTC. Residues: CASSLVTGEETQYF. The chain carries TRBV5-6 and TRBJ2-5; TRBD1 agrees at 7 bases. V lost 0 bases and J lost 3; bases outside the gene matches: 2. The germline CDR1 and CDR2 sequences are SGHDT and YYEEEE. The CDR3 contains 14 residues.

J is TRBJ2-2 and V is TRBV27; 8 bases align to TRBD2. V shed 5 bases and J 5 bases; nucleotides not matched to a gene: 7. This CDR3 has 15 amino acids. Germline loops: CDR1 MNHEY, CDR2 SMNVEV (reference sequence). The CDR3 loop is CASSTLGGGTGELFF. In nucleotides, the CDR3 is TGTGCCAGCAGTACCCTAGGCGGGGGGACCGGGGAGCTGTTTTTT.

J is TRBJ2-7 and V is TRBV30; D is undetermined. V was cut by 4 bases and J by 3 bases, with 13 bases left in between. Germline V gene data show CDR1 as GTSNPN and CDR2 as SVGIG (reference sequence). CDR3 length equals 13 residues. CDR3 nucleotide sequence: TGTGCCTGGACCCAGGATTCGAGCTACGAGCAGTACTTC. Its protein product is CAWTQDSSYEQYF.

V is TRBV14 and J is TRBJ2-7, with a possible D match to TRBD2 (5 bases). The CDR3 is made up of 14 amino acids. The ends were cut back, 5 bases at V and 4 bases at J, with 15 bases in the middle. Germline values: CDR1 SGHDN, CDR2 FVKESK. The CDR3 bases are TGTGCCAGCAGCACCCCCGGCCGGGATTACGAGCAGTACTTC. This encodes CASSTPGRDYEQYF. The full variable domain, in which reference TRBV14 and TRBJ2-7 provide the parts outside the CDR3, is EAGVTQFPSHSVIEKGQTVTLRCDPISGHDNLYWYRRVMGKEIKFLLHFVKESKQDESGMPNNRFLAERTGGTYSTLKVQPAELEDSGVYFCASSTPGRDYEQYFGPGTRLTVT.

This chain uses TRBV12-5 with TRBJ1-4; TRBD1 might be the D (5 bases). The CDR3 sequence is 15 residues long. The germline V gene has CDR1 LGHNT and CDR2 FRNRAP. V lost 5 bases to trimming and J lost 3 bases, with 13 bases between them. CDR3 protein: CASGQPGEPNEKLFF. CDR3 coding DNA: TGTGCTAGTGGTCAGCCGGGGGAACCTAATGAAAAACTGTTTTTT.

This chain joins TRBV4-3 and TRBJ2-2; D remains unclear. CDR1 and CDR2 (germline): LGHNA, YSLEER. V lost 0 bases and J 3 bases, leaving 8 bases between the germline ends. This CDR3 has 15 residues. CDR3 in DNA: TGCGCCAGCAGCCAAGATGAGTTACACACCGGGGAGCTGTTTTTT. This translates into CASSQDELHTGELFF.

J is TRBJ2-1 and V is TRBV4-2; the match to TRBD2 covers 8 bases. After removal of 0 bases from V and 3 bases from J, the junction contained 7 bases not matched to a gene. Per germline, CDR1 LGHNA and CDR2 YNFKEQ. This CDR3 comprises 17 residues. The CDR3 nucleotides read TGTGCCAGCAGCCAAGAGGGGGCGGGAGGTGGCTACAATGAGCAGTTCTTC. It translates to CASSQEGAGGGYNEQFF.

CDR3 region: CASSYHGTRGEKLFF. In DNA, the CDR3 is TGTGCCAGCAGTTACCACGGGACACGGGGTGAAAAACTGTTTTTT. This rearrangement joins TRBV6-5 to TRBJ1-4; weak D call: TRBD1 (6 bases). The germline CDR1 and CDR2 sequences are MNHEY and SVGAGI. Trimming left V 2 bases short and J 7 bases short, with 14 bases between. CDR3 size: 15 residues.

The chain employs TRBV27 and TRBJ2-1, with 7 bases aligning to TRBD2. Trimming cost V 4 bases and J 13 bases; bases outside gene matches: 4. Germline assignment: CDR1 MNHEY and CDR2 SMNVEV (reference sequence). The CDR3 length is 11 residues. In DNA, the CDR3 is TGTGCCAGCAGTTCCGGGAGGCCTCAGTTCTTC. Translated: CASSSGRPQFF.